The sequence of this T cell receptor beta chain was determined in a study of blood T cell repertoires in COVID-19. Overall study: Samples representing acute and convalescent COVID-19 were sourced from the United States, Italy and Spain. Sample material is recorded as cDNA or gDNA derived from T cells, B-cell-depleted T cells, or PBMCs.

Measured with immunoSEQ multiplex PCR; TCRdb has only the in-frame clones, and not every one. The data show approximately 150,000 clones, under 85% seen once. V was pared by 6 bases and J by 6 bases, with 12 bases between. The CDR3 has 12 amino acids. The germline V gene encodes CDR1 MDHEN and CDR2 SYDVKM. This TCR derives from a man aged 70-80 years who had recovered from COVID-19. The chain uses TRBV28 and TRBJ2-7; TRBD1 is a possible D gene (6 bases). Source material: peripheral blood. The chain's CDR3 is CASSSPGVEQYF. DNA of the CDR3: TGTGCCAGCAGCTCCCCAGGGGTCGAGCAGTACTTC. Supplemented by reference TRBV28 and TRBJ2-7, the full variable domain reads DVKVTQSSRYLVKRTGEKVFLECVQDMDHENMFWYRQDPGLGLRLIYFSYDVKMKEKGDIPEGYSVSREKKERFSLILESASTNQTSMYLCASSSPGVEQYFGPGTRLTVT.